The clone carrying this T cell receptor beta chain was seen a handful of times. Its target is not known. This sample is part of a study of T cell repertoires in cytomegalovirus infection. The study's findings and limits: Ex vivo, HLA-C-restricted CMV-specific TCR beta clonotypes prevailed over the rest of the response.

Via MiXCR, TCRdb re-called the reads, giving one row per CDR3 protein. Of some 320,000 distinct CDR3 sequences in the sample, 25% to 30% were seen once. The sequence derives from a human donor in good health (CMV status not recorded). Some clones in this sample may be carry-over from other donors' samples. The sequencing here drew on cultured PBMCs, taken from culture after CMV antigen stimulation.

CDR3 protein: CASLPRGLARKDEQFF. The CDR3 DNA is TGTGCCAGCCTCCCGAGAGGACTAGCGAGAAAGGATGAGCAGTTCTTC. This chain connects TRBV12-3 or TRBV12-4 to TRBJ2-1, with TRBD2 matching over 9 bases. The CDR3 consists of 16 residues. V lost 8 bases and J lost 8; bases outside the gene matches: 16.